This T cell receptor (beta chain) is from a study of cytomegalovirus exposure and HLA in healthy donors. This clone was seen more than once but under ten times. V gave up 0 bases and J gave up 5 bases, with 11 bases separating them. Germline V gene data show CDR1 as MGHRA and CDR2 as YSYEKL. This CDR3 has 15 residues. 60 Vbeta and 13 Jbeta primers were used in PCR. Sequencing used immunoSEQ multiplex PCR; TCRdb keeps in-frame clones, though not all of them. There are some 160,000 clones in the sample; over 80% occur only once, and less than 2.5% lies in the top ten. The TCR comes from a male donor in good health and CMV-seronegative. The V and J genes are TRBV4-1 and TRBJ1-5, with a tentative D call TRBD1 (5 bases). Specimen: PBMCs. The CDR3 DNA sequence: TGCGCCAGCAGCCAAGATGCGGGGCGAGATCAGCCCCAGCATTTT. Amino acids: CASSQDAGRDQPQHF.